The present TCR beta chain was sequenced within a study of graft-versus-host responses after intestinal transplantation. The overall study: Tacrolimus plus steroids were given to all recipients for roughly 3 years, preceded by anti-thymocyte globulin induction. Findings of the study overall: Circulating GvH clone levels at their peak were associated with HvG declines (early post-transplant). Individuals who had graft-donor T cell macrochimerism had allografts that showed high graft-versus-host to host-versus-graft clonal ratios. GvH clones detected in recipient marrow included some appearing first in ileum or blood.

As to this clone: Its antigen is as yet unknown.

The CDR3 runs 13 residues. Germline V gives CDR1 LNHDA, CDR2 SQIVND (reference sequence). Between the trimmed V and J ends, which lost 5 bases and 3 bases, there was a span of 10 bases. Assay: immunoSEQ multiplex PCR; the TCRdb copy retains only in-frame clones and omits some. The sample records some 83,000 clones, 91% being singletons. The V gene is TRBV19, the J gene TRBJ1-1; D perhaps matches TRBD1 (6 bases). Material: unstimulated CD4+ T cells sorted from spleen or lymph node cells, obtained before intestinal transplant. The origin of this receptor is a human donor who received an intestinal transplant. For the CDR3, the DNA is TGTGCCAGTAGTCAGGGGTTAGACACTGAAGCTTTCTTT. As protein: CASSQGLDTEAFF.